The 18 T cell receptor beta chains given below trace back to one sample, sequenced in a study of response to subunit inactivated influenza vaccine. One entry per CDR3 protein, called by TCRdb with MiXCR from the RT-PCR reads. The sample consists of around 580,000 distinct CDR3 sequences, approximately 10% of them appearing once. Sequenced material: PBMCs from blood, taken on the day of vaccination. All receptors come from a man in his forties or fifties who received an inactivated influenza vaccine.

The chain combines TRBV11-3 with TRBJ2-3; unclear D gene. V shed 2 bases and J shed 5 bases, with 14 bases lying between them. The CDR3 loop spans 15 amino acids. Germline loops: CDR1 SGHNT, CDR2 YENEEA. In DNA form, the CDR3 reads TGTGCCAGCAGCTTATTCATTCTGATACTAGATACGCAGTATTTT. Translation: CASSLFILILDTQYF.

The genes are TRBV20-1 and TRBJ1-2; the D is unclear. The CDR3 loop spans 14 amino acids. Germline loops: CDR1 DFQATT, CDR2 SNEGSKA (reference sequence). The V end was cut by 6 bases, the J end by 0 bases, with 14 bases between. As DNA, the CDR3 is TGCAGTGCAACCCCGGATTTACCTAACTATGGCTACACCTTC. It codes for CSATPDLPNYGYTF.

The chain has TRBV7-9 and TRBJ2-1; D could derive from TRBD1 or TRBD2 (5 bases each). From germline, CDR1 is SEHNR and CDR2 FQNEAQ (reference sequence). Deletions cut 7 bases from V and 8 bases from J, with 21 bases between. The CDR3 is made up of 15 amino acids. The CDR3 bases are TGTGCCAGCAACCCCCGGGACCGCCGAGACGATGAGCAGTTCTTC. It specifies CASNPRDRRDDEQFF.

This clonotype was seen a handful of times. The chain is built from TRBV12-3 or TRBV12-4 and TRBJ1-2; 8 bases line up with TRBD1. Trimming took 6 bases from V and 8 from J; bases not matched to a gene: 11. This CDR3 has 14 residues. The CDR3 DNA is TGTGCCAGCAGATCGAGTGGACAGGGATGGGGCTACACCTTC. Its translation is CASRSSGQGWGYTF.

Ten or more counts support this clonotype. The chain combines TRBV12-3 or TRBV12-4 with TRBJ2-7, with D possibly being TRBD2 (6 bases). Trimming took off 1 base at V and 5 bases at J, with 12 bases between the two ends. This CDR3 has 14 residues. The CDR3 loop is CASSLGSSVDEQYF. The CDR3 region has the DNA TGTGCCAGCAGTTTAGGTTCTAGCGTCGACGAGCAGTACTTC.

This clonotype was counted between two and nine times. V usage is TRBV6-2 or TRBV6-3 and J usage is TRBJ1-2; no firm D call. This CDR3 contains 12 residues. V dropped 6 bases and J dropped 0 bases, with 5 bases sitting between them. In germline, CDR1 is MNHEY, CDR2 SVGEGT. CDR3 nucleotides: TGTGCCAGCAGAGAGGCTAACTATGGCTACACCTTC. This translates into CASREANYGYTF.

This clonotype was seen repeatedly, ten times or more. The V and J genes are TRBV12-3 or TRBV12-4 and TRBJ2-1; D is possibly TRBD1 (6 bases). V lost 2 bases to trimming and J lost 8 bases, with 10 bases between them. The CDR3 is 13 residues long. The CDR3 region has the DNA TGTGCCAGCAGTTTAAAGGGGGTCCATGAGCAGTTCTTC. This codes for CASSLKGVHEQFF.

This rearrangement joins TRBV6-1 to TRBJ1-6, with D uncertain. The V gene lost 5 bases and the J gene lost 3 bases, with 8 bases spanning the gap. The CDR3 contains 14 residues. Germline V gene lookup returns CDR1 MNHNS and CDR2 SASEGT. DNA for the CDR3: TGTGCCAGCAGTCCCGGGGTCTATAATTCACCCCTCCACTTT. It codes for CASSPGVYNSPLHF.

This clonotype came up a few times. The chain carries TRBV28 and TRBJ2-1, with D perhaps matching TRBD2 (6 bases). This CDR3 is built from 15 residues. The germline gives CDR1 MDHEN, CDR2 SYDVKM. V lost 8 bases and J 0 bases, leaving 14 bases between the germline ends. CDR3 nucleotide sequence: TGTGCCAGCTGGGCGGGACTCCCCTCCTACAATGAGCAGTTCTTC. Translating it yields CASWAGLPSYNEQFF.

This clonotype has at least ten counts. The CDR3 coding sequence is TGTGCCAGCAGTTCTAGCGGGAGACTCACAGATACGCAGTATTTT. It yields the protein CASSSSGRLTDTQYF. The chain couples TRBV28 to TRBJ2-3; 10 bases match TRBD2. V was clipped by 4 bases and J by 2 bases; unmatched bases: 3. The CDR3 contains 15 residues. Looked up from germline, CDR1 is MDHEN and CDR2 is SYDVKM.

Only a few counts were recorded for this clonotype. The chain combines TRBV7-2 with TRBJ2-7, with 12 bases identical to TRBD1. The CDR3 has 16 amino acids. In germline, CDR1 is SGHTA, CDR2 FQGNSA. Losses at the gene ends were 5 bases for V and 4 bases for J; bases not matched to a gene: 9. Written as DNA, the CDR3 is TGTGCCAGCAGCATATTGGGACAGGGGGCGATTTACGAGCAGTACTTC. It translates to CASSILGQGAIYEQYF.

V usage is TRBV5-1 and J usage is TRBJ2-1; D is tentatively TRBD1 or TRBD2 (5 bases each). Germline CDR1 reads SGHRS; CDR2 reads YFSETQ. Trimming removed 4 bases from V and 4 bases from J, with 21 bases in between. CDR3 length equals 17 residues. CDR3 in amino acids: CASSHTPGTDFYNEQFF. DNA for the CDR3: TGCGCCAGCAGCCACACCCCCGGGACGGACTTTTACAATGAGCAGTTCTTC. Full variable domain (outside the CDR3, taken from reference TRBV5-1 and TRBJ2-1): KAGVTQTPRYLIKTRGQQVTLSCSPISGHRSVSWYQQTPGQGLQFLFEYFSETQRNKGNFPGRFSGRQFSNSRSEMNVSTLELGDSALYLCASSHTPGTDFYNEQFFGPGTRLTVL.

CDR3 amino acids: CASSVAGGWETQYF. Here the CDR3 DNA reads TGTGCCAGCAGTGTAGCGGGGGGCTGGGAGACCCAGTACTTC. This chain uses TRBV6-1 with TRBJ2-5; TRBD2 aligns across 10 bases. The CDR3 spans 14 residues. Germline CDR1 reads MNHNS; CDR2 reads SASEGT. Unmatched junction bases numbered 4, after V lost 4 bases and J lost 5 bases.

V usage is TRBV2 and J usage is TRBJ2-3, with 10 bases aligning to TRBD2. The CDR3 contains 16 residues. V shed 6 bases, J shed 1 base, and the junction held 7 bases outside the gene matches. Germline values: CDR1 SNHLY, CDR2 FYNNEI. The CDR3 sequence: CASRRTGTSGTDTQYF. CDR3 sequence (DNA): TGTGCCAGCAGGCGGACCGGGACTAGCGGCACAGATACGCAGTATTTT. Full variable domain (missing parts from reference TRBV2 and TRBJ2-3): EPEVTQTPSHQVTQMGQEVILRCVPISNHLYFYWYRQILGQKVEFLVSFYNNEISEKSEIFDDQFSVERPDGSNFTLKIRSTKLEDSAMYFCASRRTGTSGTDTQYFGPGTRLTVL.

The table lists this clonotype with a few counts. The chain uses TRBV7-9 and TRBJ2-3, with 9 bases lining up with TRBD2. V lost 4 bases, J lost 5 bases, and 4 bases stayed unmatched. The CDR3 consists of 14 residues. CDR1 is SEHNR, CDR2 FQNEAQ, per germline (reference sequence). The CDR3 is CASSWREGIDTQYF. The CDR3 DNA reads TGTGCCAGCAGCTGGCGGGAGGGGATAGATACGCAGTATTTT.

The chain is built from TRBV6-1 and TRBJ2-1; the match to TRBD1 covers 8 bases. Germline V gene sequence: CDR1 MNHNS, CDR2 SASEGT. Trimming took 5 bases from V and 7 from J; bases not matched to a gene: 10. CDR3 length equals 15 residues. CDR3 in amino acids: CASSRRGDRGNEQFF. The DNA for the CDR3 is TGTGCCAGCAGTCGACGAGGTGACAGGGGAAATGAGCAGTTCTTC.

The table lists this clonotype with a few counts. The chain uses TRBV20-1 and TRBJ1-5; TRBD1 is a possible D gene (5 bases). V was shortened by 5 bases and J by 3 bases, with 11 bases between the two germline ends. This CDR3 region has 13 residues. Germline V gene sequence: CDR1 DFQATT, CDR2 SNEGSKA (reference sequence). The CDR3 DNA reads TGCAGTGCTCCCCCGGGGGTCAATCAGCCCCAGCATTTT. Translated: CSAPPGVNQPQHF.

This clonotype was counted a few times. CDR3 sequence reads: CASRVTGNEQFF. The CDR3 bases are TGTGCCAGCAGGGTGACAGGGAATGAGCAGTTCTTC. The chain recombines TRBV6-1 with TRBJ2-1; 7 bases match TRBD1. CDR3 length: 12 amino acids. Trimming removed 6 bases from V and 7 bases from J; junction bases left unmatched: 3. Per germline, CDR1 MNHNS and CDR2 SASEGT.